Reported below is one TCR beta chain. This clonotype was counted at least ten times. This clone's antigen is unknown. Base qualities were left out, and no much larger clone turns up one base away. Genomic DNA for TCR repertoire analysis was isolated either from whole blood samples or from PBMCs. Samples were taken from a few DOCK8-revertant patients, and some of those patients were sampled at multiple time points. These data belong to a study of somatic reversion in DOCK8 deficiency (dated by TCRdb to the early 2020s). Context from the whole study: T cell receptor beta repertoires were compared among DOCK8-deficient patients, DOCK8-revertant patients and healthy volunteers. The study set out to investigate how, in DOCK8 deficiency, somatic reversion of pathogenic DOCK8 variants alters lymphocyte differentiation and function. The DOCK8-deficient patients included in the study had been previously reported. On the study overall, not on this receptor specifically: Whether whole blood or PBMCs served as the source material for each individual sample was not specified in the methods.

The library relied on multiplex PCR. Using EuroClonality-NGS primers, the TRB libraries were generated through a one-step amplicon PCR run on 90 to 100 ng genomic DNA. Sequencing of TRB amplicons was performed on Illumina MiSeq instruments using 2 x 250 bp version 2 chemistry. On the study's bioinformatics: Primary TRB sequence analysis and V(D)J annotation were performed with IMGT/HighV-QUEST. Once nonfunctional clones had been removed and the data downsampled for comparisons between samples, VDJtools was used to evaluate repertoire diversity and composition. TCRdb trimmed the raw reads at Q25, called clones with MiXCR and kept productive beta chains. Entries that share a CDR3 protein sequence are merged under the most common genes and DNA. TCRdb's processing, not the authors', yielded these V and J calls. A total of more than 1,300 distinct CDR3 sequences appear in this sample, around 18% of them only once. Of the sample, 77% falls within the top ten clones.

Input material: blood. In light of the paper, this sample's cell subset or site label describes: DOCK8-deficient patient with somatic reversion. The sequence came from a human donor with DOCK8 deficiency.

This receptor carries the CDR3 CASSPPGQGNSPLHF. In nucleotide form, the sequence is TGTGCCAGCAGCCCACCGGGACAGGGAAATTCACCCCTCCACTTT. The sequence is built from TRBV5-4 and TRBJ1-6, and 9 junctional nucleotides match TRBD1. As encoded in the germline V gene (reference sequence), CDR1 is SGHNT while CDR2 is YYREEE. The germline V end is reduced by 4 bases and the J end by 7 bases; junction bases left unmatched: 6. The CDR3, from cysteine to phenylalanine, totals 15 residues. Kept here is only the CDR3 DNA, which spans 45 bases and is read in frame from base 1.